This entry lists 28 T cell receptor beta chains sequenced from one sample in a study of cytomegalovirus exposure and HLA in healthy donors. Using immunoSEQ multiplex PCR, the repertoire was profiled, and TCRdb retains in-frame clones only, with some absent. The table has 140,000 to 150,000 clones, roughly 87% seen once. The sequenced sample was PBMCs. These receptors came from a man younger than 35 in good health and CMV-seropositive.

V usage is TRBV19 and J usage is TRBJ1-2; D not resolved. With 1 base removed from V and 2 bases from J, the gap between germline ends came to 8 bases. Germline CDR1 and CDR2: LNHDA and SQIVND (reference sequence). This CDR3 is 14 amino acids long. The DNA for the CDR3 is TGTGCCAGTAGTATAGTGGGAGGCAACTATGGCTACACCTTC. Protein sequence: CASSIVGGNYGYTF.

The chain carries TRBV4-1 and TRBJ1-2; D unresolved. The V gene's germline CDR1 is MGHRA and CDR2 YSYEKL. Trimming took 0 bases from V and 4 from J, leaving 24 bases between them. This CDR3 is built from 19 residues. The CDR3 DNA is TGCGCCAGCAGCCAAGATACGGGAATAAGTCGAACAGATTTCTATGGCTACACCTTC. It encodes CASSQDTGISRTDFYGYTF.

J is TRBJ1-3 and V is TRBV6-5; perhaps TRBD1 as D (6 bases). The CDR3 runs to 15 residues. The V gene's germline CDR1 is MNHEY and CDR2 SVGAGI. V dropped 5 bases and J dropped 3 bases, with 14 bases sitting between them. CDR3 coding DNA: TGTGCCAGCAGTCGAAACAGGGAGGGTGGAAACACCATATATTTT. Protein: CASSRNREGGNTIYF.

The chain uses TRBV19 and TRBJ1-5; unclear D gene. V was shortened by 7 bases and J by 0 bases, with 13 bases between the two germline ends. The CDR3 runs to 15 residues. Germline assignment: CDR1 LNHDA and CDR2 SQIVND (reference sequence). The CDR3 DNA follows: TGTGCCAGTAAACCCCACATTTATAGCAATCAGCCCCAGCATTTT. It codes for CASKPHIYSNQPQHF.

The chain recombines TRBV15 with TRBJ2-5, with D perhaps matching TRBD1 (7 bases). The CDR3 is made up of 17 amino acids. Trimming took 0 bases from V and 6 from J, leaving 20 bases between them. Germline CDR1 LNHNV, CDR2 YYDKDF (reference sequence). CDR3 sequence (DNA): TGTGCCACCAGCAGAGACCTTGGACAGGAGGGCTTTCAGACCCAGTACTTC. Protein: CATSRDLGQEGFQTQYF.

The CDR3 nucleotides are TGTGCCATCAGTGAGCCCAAGTCCCGCAGAACTGAAGCTTTCTTT. This codes for CAISEPKSRRTEAFF. This chain joins TRBV10-3 and TRBJ1-1; D gene ambiguous. Trimming shortened V by 2 bases and J by 5 bases, and 15 bases separated the two germline ends. The germline V gene has CDR1 ENHRY and CDR2 SYGVKD. The CDR3 is made up of 15 amino acids.

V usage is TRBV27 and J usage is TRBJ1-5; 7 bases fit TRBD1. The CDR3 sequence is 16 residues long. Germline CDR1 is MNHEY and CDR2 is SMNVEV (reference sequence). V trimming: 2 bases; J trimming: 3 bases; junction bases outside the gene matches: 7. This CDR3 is CASSLRDGQVNQPQHF. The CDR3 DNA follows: TGTGCCAGCAGTTTAAGGGACGGACAGGTCAATCAGCCCCAGCATTTT.

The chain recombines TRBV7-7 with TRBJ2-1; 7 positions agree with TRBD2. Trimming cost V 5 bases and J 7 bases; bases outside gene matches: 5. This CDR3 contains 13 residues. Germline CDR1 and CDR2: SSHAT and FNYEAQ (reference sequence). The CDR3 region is CASSVTSRNEQFF. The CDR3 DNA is TGTGCCAGCAGCGTGACTAGCAGGAATGAGCAGTTCTTC.

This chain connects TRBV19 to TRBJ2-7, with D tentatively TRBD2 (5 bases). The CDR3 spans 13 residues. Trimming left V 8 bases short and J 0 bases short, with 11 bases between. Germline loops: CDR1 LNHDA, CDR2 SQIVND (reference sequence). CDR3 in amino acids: CASRTGFSYEQYF. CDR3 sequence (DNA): TGTGCCAGTCGGACGGGATTCTCCTACGAGCAGTACTTC.

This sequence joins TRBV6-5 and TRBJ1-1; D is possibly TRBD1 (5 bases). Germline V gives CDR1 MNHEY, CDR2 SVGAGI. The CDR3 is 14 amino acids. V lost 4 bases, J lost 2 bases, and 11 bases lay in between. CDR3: CASSLRGTNTEAFF. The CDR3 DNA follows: TGTGCCAGCAGTTTAAGGGGAACCAACACTGAAGCTTTCTTT.

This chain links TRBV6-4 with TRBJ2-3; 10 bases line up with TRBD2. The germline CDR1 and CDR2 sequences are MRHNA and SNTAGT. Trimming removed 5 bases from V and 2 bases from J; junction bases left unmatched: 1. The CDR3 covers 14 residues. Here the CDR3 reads CASSSGGATDTQYF. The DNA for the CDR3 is TGTGCCAGCAGTAGCGGGGGGGCCACAGATACGCAGTATTTT.

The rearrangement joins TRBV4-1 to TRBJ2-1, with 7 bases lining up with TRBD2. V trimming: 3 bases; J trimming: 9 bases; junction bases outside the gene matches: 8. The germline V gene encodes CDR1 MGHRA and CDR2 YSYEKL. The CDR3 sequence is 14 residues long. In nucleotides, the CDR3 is TGCGCCAGCAGCCAGCCCCGGACTAGTCCTGAGCAGTTCTTC. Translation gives CASSQPRTSPEQFF.

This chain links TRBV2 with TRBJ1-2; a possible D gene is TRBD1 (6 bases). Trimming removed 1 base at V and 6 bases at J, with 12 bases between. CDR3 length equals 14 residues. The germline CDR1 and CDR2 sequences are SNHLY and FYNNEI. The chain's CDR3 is CASSEGRGRHGYTF. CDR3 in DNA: TGTGCCAGCAGTGAAGGCAGGGGACGCCATGGCTACACCTTC. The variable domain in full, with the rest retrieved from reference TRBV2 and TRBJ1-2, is EPEVTQTPSHQVTQMGQEVILRCVPISNHLYFYWYRQILGQKVEFLVSFYNNEISEKSEIFDDQFSVERPDGSNFTLKIRSTKLEDSAMYFCASSEGRGRHGYTFGSGTRLTVV.

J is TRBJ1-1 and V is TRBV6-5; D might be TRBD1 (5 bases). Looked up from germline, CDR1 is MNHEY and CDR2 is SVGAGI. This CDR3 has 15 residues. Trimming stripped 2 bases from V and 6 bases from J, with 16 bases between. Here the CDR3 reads CASSYARGVGAEAFF. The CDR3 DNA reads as TGTGCCAGCAGTTACGCCCGGGGGGTCGGGGCTGAAGCTTTCTTT.

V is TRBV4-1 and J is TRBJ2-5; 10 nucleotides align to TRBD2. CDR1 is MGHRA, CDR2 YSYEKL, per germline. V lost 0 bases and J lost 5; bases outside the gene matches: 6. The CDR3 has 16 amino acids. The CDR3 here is CASSQDLERGGETQYF. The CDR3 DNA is TGCGCCAGCAGCCAAGATTTAGAGCGGGGGGGCGAGACCCAGTACTTC.

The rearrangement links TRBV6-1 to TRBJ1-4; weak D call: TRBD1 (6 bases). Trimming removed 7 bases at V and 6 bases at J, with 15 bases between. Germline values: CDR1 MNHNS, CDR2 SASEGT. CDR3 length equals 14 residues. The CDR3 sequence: CASKAAQGDEKLFF. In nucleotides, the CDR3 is TGTGCCAGCAAGGCCGCACAGGGCGATGAAAAACTGTTTTTT.

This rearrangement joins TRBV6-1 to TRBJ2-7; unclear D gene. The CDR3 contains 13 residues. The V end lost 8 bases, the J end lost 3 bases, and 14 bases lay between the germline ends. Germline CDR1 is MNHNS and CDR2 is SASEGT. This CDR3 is CASRNRDYYEQYF. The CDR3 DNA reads TGTGCCAGCCGGAACAGAGATTACTACGAGCAGTACTTC.

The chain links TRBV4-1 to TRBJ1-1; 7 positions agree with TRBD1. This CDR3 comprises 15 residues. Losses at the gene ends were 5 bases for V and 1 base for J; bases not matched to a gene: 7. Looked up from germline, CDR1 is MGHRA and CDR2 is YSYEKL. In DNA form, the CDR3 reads TGCGCCAGCAGCTTGAGCGACAGGGCGAACACTGAAGCTTTCTTT. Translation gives CASSLSDRANTEAFF.

Here the CDR3 DNA reads TGTGCCAGCAGCGTAGGCTCACAGGGGGCGAACACCGGGGAGCTGTTTTTT. It encodes CASSVGSQGANTGELFF. The chain employs TRBV9 and TRBJ2-2; 8 positions agree with TRBD1. CDR3 length: 17 amino acids. The germline CDR1 and CDR2 sequences are SGDLS and YYNGEE. V was clipped by 0 bases and J by 0 bases; unmatched bases: 4.

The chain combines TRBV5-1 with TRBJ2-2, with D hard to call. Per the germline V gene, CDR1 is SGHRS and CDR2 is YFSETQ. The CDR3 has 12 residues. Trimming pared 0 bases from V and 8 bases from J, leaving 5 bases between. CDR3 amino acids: CASSLGAGELFF. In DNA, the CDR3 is TGCGCCAGCAGCTTGGGCGCGGGGGAGCTGTTTTTT.

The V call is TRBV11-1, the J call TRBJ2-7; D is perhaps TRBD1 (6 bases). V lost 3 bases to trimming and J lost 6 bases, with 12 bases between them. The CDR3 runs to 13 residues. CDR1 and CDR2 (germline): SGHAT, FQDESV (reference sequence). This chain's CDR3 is CASSFPDRSEQYF. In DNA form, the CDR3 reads TGTGCCAGCAGCTTCCCGGACAGATCCGAGCAGTACTTC. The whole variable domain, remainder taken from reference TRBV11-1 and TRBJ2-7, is EAEVAQSPRYKITEKSQAVAFWCDPISGHATLYWYRQILGQGPELLVQFQDESVVDDSQLPKDRFSAERLKGVDSTLKIQPAELGDSAMYLCASSFPDRSEQYFGPGTRLTVT.

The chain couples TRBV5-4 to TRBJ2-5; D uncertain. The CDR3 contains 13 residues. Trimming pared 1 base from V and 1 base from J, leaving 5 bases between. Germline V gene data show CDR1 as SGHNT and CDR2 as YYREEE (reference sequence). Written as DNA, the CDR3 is TGTGCCAGCAGCTTGTACGGCCAAGAGACCCAGTACTTC. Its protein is CASSLYGQETQYF.

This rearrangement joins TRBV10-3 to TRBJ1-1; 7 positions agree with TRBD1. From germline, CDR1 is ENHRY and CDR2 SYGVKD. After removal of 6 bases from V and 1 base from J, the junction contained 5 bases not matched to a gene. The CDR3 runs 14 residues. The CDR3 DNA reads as TGTGCCATCAGGGACAGGCTGGAGAACACTGAAGCTTTCTTT. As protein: CAIRDRLENTEAFF.

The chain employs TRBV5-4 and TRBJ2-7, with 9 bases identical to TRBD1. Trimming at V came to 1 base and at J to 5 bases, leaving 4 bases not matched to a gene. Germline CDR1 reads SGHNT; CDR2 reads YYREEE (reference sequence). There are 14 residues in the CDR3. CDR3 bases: TGTGCCAGCAGCTTGCGGACAGGGGTGGACGAGCAGTACTTC. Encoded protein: CASSLRTGVDEQYF. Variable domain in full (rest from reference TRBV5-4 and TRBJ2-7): ETGVTQSPTHLIKTRGQQVTLRCSSQSGHNTVSWYQQALGQGPQFIFQYYREEENGRGNFPPRFSGLQFPNYSSELNVNALELDDSALYLCASSLRTGVDEQYFGPGTRLTVT.

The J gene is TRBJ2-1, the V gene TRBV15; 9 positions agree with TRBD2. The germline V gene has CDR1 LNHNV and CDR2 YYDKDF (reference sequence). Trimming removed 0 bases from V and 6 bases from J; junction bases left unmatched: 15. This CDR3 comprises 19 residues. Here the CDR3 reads CATSRDFGMAGGRGNEQFF. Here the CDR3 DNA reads TGTGCCACCAGCAGAGATTTTGGGATGGCGGGGGGGCGCGGCAATGAGCAGTTCTTC.

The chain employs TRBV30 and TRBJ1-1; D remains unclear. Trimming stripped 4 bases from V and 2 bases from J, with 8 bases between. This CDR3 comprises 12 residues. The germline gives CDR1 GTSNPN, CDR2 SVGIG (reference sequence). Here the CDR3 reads CAWNEDNTEAFF. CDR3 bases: TGTGCCTGGAATGAGGATAACACTGAAGCTTTCTTT.

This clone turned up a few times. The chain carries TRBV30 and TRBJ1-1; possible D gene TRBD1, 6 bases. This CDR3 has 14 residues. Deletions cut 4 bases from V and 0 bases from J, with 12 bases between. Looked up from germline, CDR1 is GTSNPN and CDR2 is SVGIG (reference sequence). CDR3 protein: CAWNTNRVNTEAFF. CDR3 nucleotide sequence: TGTGCCTGGAATACGAACAGGGTGAACACTGAAGCTTTCTTT.

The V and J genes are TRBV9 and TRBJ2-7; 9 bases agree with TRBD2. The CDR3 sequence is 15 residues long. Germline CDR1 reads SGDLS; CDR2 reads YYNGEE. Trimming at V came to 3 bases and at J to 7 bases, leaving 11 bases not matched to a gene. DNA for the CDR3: TGTGCCAGCAGCGACCGCGGGGGGGCTCAATCAGAGCAGTACTTC. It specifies CASSDRGGAQSEQYF.